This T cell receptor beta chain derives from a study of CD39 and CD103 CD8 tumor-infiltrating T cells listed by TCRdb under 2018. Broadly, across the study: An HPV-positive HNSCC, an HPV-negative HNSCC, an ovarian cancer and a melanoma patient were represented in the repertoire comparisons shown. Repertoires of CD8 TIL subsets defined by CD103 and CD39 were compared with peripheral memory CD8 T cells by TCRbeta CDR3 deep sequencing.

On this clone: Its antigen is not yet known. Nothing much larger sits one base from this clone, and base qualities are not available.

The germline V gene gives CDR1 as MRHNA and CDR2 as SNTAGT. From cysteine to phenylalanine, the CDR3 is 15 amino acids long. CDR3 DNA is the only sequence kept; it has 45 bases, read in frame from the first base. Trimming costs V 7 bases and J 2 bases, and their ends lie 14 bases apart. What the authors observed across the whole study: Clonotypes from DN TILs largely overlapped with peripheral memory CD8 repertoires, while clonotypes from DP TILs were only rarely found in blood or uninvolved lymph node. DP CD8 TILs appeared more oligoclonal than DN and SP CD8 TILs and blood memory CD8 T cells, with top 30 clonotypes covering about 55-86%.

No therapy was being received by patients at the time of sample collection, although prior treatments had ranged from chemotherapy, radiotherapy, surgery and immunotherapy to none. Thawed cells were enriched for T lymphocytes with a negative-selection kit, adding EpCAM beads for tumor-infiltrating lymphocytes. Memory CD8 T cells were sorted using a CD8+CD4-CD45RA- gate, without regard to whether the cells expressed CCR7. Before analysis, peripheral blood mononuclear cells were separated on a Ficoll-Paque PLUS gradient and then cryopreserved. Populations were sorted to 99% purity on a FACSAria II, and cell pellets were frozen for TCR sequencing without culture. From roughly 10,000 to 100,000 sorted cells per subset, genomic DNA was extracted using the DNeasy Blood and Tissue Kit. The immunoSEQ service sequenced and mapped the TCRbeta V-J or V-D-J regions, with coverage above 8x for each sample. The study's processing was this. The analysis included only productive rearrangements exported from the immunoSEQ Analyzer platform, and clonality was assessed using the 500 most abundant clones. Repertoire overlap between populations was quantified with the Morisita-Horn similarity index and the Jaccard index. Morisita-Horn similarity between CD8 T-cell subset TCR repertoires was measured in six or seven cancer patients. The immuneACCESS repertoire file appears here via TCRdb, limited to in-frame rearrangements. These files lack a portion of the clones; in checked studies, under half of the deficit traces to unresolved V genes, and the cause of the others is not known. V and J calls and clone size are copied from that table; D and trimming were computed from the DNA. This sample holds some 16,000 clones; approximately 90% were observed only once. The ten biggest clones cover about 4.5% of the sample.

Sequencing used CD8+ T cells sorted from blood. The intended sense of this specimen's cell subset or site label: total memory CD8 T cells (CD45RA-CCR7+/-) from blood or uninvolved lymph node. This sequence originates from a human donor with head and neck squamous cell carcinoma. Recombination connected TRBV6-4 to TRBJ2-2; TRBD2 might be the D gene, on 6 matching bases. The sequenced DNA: TGTGCCAGCATCCCCCGGGACTCTAACACCGGGGAGCTGTTTTTT. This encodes CASIPRDSNTGELFF.